The rows below give T cell receptor beta chains drawn from one sample of a study of shared T cell receptors in the human thymus. Measured with immunoSEQ multiplex PCR; TCRdb has only the in-frame clones, and not every one. Here the sample spans hundreds of thousands of clones, 80% to 90% being singletons. The sample was also linked to a second study, of human thymus T cells.

The sequencing input was thymocytes. Every receptor here comes from a boy under three years old with a congenital heart defect. Each CDR3 is given with its conserved first and last residue. A D gene is named only where the DNA matches it firmly. Expanded clones get a size class; other rows say once, few or many, or leave the size out.

TRBJ1-2 - TRBD1 TRBV13 TGTGCCAGCAGCTTCAATACGGGACAGACCAACTATGGCTACACCTTC CASSFNTGQTNYGYTF
TRBJ2-1 - TRBD1 TRBV6-1 TGTGCCAGCAGTCAGACAGGGTCCTACAATGAGCAGTTCTTC CASSQTGSYNEQFF
TRBJ2-7 - - TRBV14 TGTGCCAGCAGCCAATCACCGGGACATCAGGCCGAGCAGTACTTC CASSQSPGHQAEQYF
TRBJ1-2 - TRBD1 TRBV10-3 TGTGCCAGTACAGGGGCGCGTGGCTACACCTTC CASTGARGYTF
TRBJ1-1 - - TRBV10-2 TGCGCCAGCAGTGACCCAGGGCCAGAGGAAGCTTTCTTT CASSDPGPEEAFF
TRBJ1-1 once - TRBV19 TGTGCCAGTAGTATTTGGGCGCAGGGGATGGGGACTGAAGCTTTCTTT CASSIWAQGMGTEAFF
TRBJ1-5 once - TRBV6-6 TGTGCCAGCAGTTACTCGTGTGCCGGGGGCAATCAGCCCCAGCATTTT CASSYSCAGGNQPQHF
TRBJ2-7 - - TRBV6-6 TGTGCCAGCAGTTACCTTACAGGTCCCTACGAGCAGTACTTC CASSYLTGPYEQYF
TRBJ1-1 - - TRBV30 TGTGCCTGGAGTGTTTCCGCCCCAGTGAACACTGAAGCTTTCTTT CAWSVSAPVNTEAFF
TRBJ2-7 - TRBD1 TRBV30 TGTGCCTGGAGTAAAAGGGGGCGGACAGGCTACGAGCAGTACTTC CAWSKRGRTGYEQYF
TRBJ1-4 - - TRBV5-1 TGCGCCAGCAGCCTGACACCTCATAATGAAAAACTGTTTTTT CASSLTPHNEKLFF
TRBJ1-5 - TRBD1 TRBV15 TGTGCCACCAGCAGAGGTATTCTCCAGGGGGGTCAGCCCCAGCATTTT CATSRGILQGGQPQHF
TRBJ1-1 - TRBD1 TRBV9 TGTGCCAGCAGCCTCCGGGACAGGGTGAACACTGAAGCTTTCTTT CASSLRDRVNTEAFF
TRBJ1-6 - TRBD1 TRBV2 TGTGCCAGCAGTGCCCCGGGACAGGGGGCATGGTCACCCCTCCACTTT CASSAPGQGAWSPLHF
TRBJ2-7 - TRBD1 TRBV7-6 TGTGCCAGCAGCTTACACACAGGGGGCTCCTACGAGCAGTACTTC CASSLHTGGSYEQYF
TRBJ2-1 - TRBD2 TRBV30 TGTGCCTGGAGTGTACTAGAGCCTAGCGGATACAATGAGCAGTTCTTC CAWSVLEPSGYNEQFF
TRBJ1-2 - - TRBV7-9 TGTGCCAGCAGCTTACGGATGACAGAACCTCCTCGTGGCTACACCTTC CASSLRMTEPPRGYTF
TRBJ1-5 once - TRBV5-4 TGTGCCAGCAGCCTGGACAAAAACAATCAGCCCCAGCATTTT CASSLDKNNQPQHF
TRBJ2-2 once TRBD1 TRBV9 TGTGCCAGCAGCCCCCGGACAGGGAACACCGGGGAGCTGTTTTTT CASSPRTGNTGELFF
TRBJ1-1 - TRBD1 TRBV4-2 TGTGCCAGCAGCCAAGATCGGAAGGCGGGACAGATGCCTAACACTGAAGCTTTCTTT CASSQDRKAGQMPNTEAFF
TRBJ2-7 few TRBD1 TRBV27 TGTGCCAGCAGTTCCGGGACAGGGCCCTACGAGCAGTACTTC CASSSGTGPYEQYF
TRBJ1-2 - - TRBV5-6 TGTGCCAGCAGCTGCTGCCGGAGGACTTCCTATGGCTACACCTTC CASSCCRRTSYGYTF
TRBJ1-4 - TRBD1 TRBV5-4 TGTGCCAGCAGCTGTGACAGGGGGATCGCAGAAAAACTGTTTTTT CASSCDRGIAEKLFF
TRBJ2-7 - - TRBV5-4 TGTGCCAGTAGGGGCCAGTCAGAAGATGGGCAGTACTTC CASRGQSEDGQYF
TRBJ1-2 - - TRBV15 TGTGCCACCAGCAGATATAACAGTGACAGCTATGGCTACACCTTC CATSRYNSDSYGYTF
TRBJ1-3 - - TRBV11-1 TGTGCCAGCAGCTTGGGGGCAGCTCCGAGAAACACCATATATTTT CASSLGAAPRNTIYF
TRBJ1-2 - TRBD1 TRBV9 TGTGCCAGCAGCGAGACAGGGGGAAACTATGGCTACACCTTC CASSETGGNYGYTF
TRBJ2-7 - - TRBV25-1 TGTGCCAGCAGTGCACCGACTGTACCCTACGAGCAGTACTTC CASSAPTVPYEQYF
TRBJ2-3 - TRBD2 TRBV27 TGTGCCAGCAGTGGGGGGACTAGCGGGATGGATACGCAGTATTTT CASSGGTSGMDTQYF
TRBJ2-7 - TRBD2 TRBV12-5 TGTGCTAGTGGCCCCTGGACTAGCGGTAACTACGAGCAGTACTTC CASGPWTSGNYEQYF
TRBJ1-2 - - TRBV30 TGTGCCTGGAAGGAGGGGAACTATGGCTACACCTTC CAWKEGNYGYTF
TRBJ2-1 once - TRBV18 TGTGCCAGCTCACCCCCCATCGCGTATCGGAGTGAGCAGTTCTTC CASSPPIAYRSEQFF
TRBJ1-2 - - TRBV19 TGTGCCAGCGGGACATCACTTAACTATGGCTACACCTTC CASGTSLNYGYTF
TRBJ1-2 - TRBD1 TRBV6-6 TGTGCCAGCGGAAGACAGGGGGACTATGGCTACCCCTTC CASGRQGDYGYPF
TRBJ2-4 - TRBD1 TRBV19 TGTGCCAGTAGCCCGGAGACAGGGGAGAAAAACATTCAGTACTTC CASSPETGEKNIQYF
TRBJ2-7 once TRBD1 TRBV5-6 TGTGCCAGCAGCTTGGGTACAGGGGGCGCCGAGCAGTACTTC CASSLGTGGAEQYF
TRBJ2-7 once TRBD2 TRBV14 TGTGCCAGCAGCCAAGACCGGCAGACTAGCGGGAGTTATGACGAGCAGTACTTC CASSQDRQTSGSYDEQYF
TRBJ1-2 - TRBD1 TRBV19 TGTGCCAGTTTCAGCGCCTTTACAGGGGGCGACTATGGCTACACCTTC CASFSAFTGGDYGYTF
TRBJ1-2 - TRBD1 TRBV13 TGTGCCAGCCAGGACAGGGGATGCGTTGGCTACACCTTC CASQDRGCVGYTF
TRBJ1-5 - - TRBV7-8 TGTGCCAGCAGCCAGGGAATTGGCAATCAGCCCCAGCATTTT CASSQGIGNQPQHF
TRBJ1-1 - TRBD1 TRBV30 TGTGCCTGGAGTGTAACAGGGGGCGATTTGGCCACTGAAGCTTTCTTT CAWSVTGGDLATEAFF
TRBJ2-7 - TRBD2 TRBV11-2 TGTGCCAGCAGCTTAGTGGGACTAGCGGGAGGGGTAGAGCAGTACTTC CASSLVGLAGGVEQYF
TRBJ2-7 - - TRBV28 TGTGCCAGCAGTTTAATGCAGGGCTCAACCCACGAGCAGTACTTC CASSLMQGSTHEQYF
TRBJ1-3 - - TRBV2 TGTGCCAGCAGTGGGGGCGAACACACATCTGGAAACACCATATATTTT CASSGGEHTSGNTIYF
TRBJ1-1 - TRBD1 TRBV11-2 TGTGCCAGCAGCGGCAACCGACAGGGGGCGCAAGCTTTCTTT CASSGNRQGAQAFF
TRBJ1-5 - TRBD1 TRBV9 TGTGCCAGCAGCGTAGCAGGGACAGGGGCCGAGGTAGGTCAGCCCCAGCATTTT CASSVAGTGAEVGQPQHF
TRBJ2-2 - TRBD2 TRBV30 TGTGCCTGGAGTGTCCTTAGCGGGAGGGTATCTTCGAACACCGGGGAGCTGTTTTTT CAWSVLSGRVSSNTGELFF